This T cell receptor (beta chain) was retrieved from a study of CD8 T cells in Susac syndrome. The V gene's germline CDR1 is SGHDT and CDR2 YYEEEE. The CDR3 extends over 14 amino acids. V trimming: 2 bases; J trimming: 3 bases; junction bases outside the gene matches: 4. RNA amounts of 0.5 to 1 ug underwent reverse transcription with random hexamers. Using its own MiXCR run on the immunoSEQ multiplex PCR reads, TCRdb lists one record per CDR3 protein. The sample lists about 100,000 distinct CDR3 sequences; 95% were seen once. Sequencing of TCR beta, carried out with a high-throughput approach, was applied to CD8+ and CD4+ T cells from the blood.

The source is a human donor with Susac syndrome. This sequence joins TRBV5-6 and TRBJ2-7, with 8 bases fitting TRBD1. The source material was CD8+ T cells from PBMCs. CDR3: CASSFGQGDYEQYF. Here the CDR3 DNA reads TGTGCCAGCAGCTTTGGACAGGGTGACTACGAGCAGTACTTC. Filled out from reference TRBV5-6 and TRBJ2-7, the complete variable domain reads DAGVTQSPTHLIKTRGQQVTLRCSPKSGHDTVSWYQQALGQGPQFIFQYYEEEERQRGNFPDRFSGHQFPNYSSELNVNALLLGDSALYLCASSFGQGDYEQYFGPGTRLTVT.